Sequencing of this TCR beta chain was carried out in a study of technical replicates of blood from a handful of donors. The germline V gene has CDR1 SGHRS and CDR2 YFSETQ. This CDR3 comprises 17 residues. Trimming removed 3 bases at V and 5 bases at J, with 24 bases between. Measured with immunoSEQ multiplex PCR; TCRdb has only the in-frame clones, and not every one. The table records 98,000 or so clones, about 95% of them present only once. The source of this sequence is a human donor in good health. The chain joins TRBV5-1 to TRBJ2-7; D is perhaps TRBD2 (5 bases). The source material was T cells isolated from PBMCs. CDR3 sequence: CASSSGPALLETHEQYF. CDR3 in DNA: TGCGCCAGCAGCTCCGGGCCCGCGCTACTAGAAACCCACGAGCAGTACTTC.